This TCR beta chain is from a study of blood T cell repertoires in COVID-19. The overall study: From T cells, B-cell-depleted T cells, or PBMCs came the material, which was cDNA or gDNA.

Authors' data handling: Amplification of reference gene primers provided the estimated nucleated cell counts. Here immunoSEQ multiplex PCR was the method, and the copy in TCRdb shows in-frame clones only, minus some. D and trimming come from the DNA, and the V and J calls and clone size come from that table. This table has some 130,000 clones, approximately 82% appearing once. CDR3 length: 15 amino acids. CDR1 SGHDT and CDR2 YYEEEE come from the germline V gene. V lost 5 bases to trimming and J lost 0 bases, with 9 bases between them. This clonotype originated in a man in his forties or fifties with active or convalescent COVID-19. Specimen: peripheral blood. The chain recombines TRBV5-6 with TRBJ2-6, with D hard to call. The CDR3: CASSIVNSGANVLTF. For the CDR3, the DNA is TGTGCCAGCAGTATCGTTAACTCTGGGGCCAACGTCCTGACTTTC.